This TCR beta chain was profiled in a study of shared clonotypes between healthy human individuals. Study-wide context: Per donor, three plates held CD4 naive cells, three held CD4 memory, two held CD8 naive and one held CD8 memory.

General observations from the study: Measured sharing among donors was expected to vary with sequencing depth.

Comments on this clone: Its specificity is not known.

Deep was the level used in running the assay. Sorted-subset replicate PCRs used roughly 180 ng DNA, approximately 27,000 T cell genomes. Using immunoSEQ multiplex PCR, the repertoire was profiled, and TCRdb retains in-frame clones only, with some absent. The profile shows hundreds of thousands of clones, roughly 70% of them singletons. The CDR3 contains 20 residues. J was trimmed by 0 bases and V by 4 bases; bases with no gene match: 15. The V gene's germline CDR1 is SGHNT and CDR2 YENEEA. This chain links TRBV11-3 with TRBJ1-4; the match to TRBD1 covers 9 bases. Specimen: memory CD4+ T cells sorted from blood. Subset of the sample: CD45RA-negative fraction. The source of this sequence is a woman aged 30 to 39 in good health. The CDR3 is CASSSRDRVRRGATNEKLFF. CDR3 coding DNA: TGTGCCAGCAGCTCCAGGGACAGGGTCCGCCGCGGAGCAACTAATGAAAAACTGTTTTTT. Together with reference TRBV11-3 and TRBJ1-4, the CDR3 gives the full variable domain: EAGVVQSPRYKIIEKKQPVAFWCNPISGHNTLYWYLQNLGQGPELLIRYENEEAVDDSQLPKDRFSAERLKGVDSTLKIQPAELGDSAVYLCASSSRDRVRRGATNEKLFFGSGTQLSVL.